This entry describes one T cell receptor (beta chain). Germline assignment: CDR1 SGHVS and CDR2 FQNEAQ. V lost 3 bases and J 2 bases, leaving 9 bases between the germline ends. The CDR3 consists of 14 residues. The record originates from a study of technical replicates of blood from a few donors. The method was immunoSEQ multiplex PCR; TCRdb's version includes in-frame clones alone and lacks a portion of them. The repertoire includes around 50,000 clones, approximately 94% of them detected once, and 0.3% to 0.4% sits in the top ten. The sample comprised T cells isolated from PBMCs. The rearrangement joins TRBV7-8 to TRBJ2-3; TRBD1 is a possible D gene (5 bases). This TCR derives from a human donor in good health. CDR3 region: CASSFDRSTDTQYF. Written as DNA, the CDR3 is TGTGCCAGCAGCTTCGACAGATCCACAGATACGCAGTATTTT.